The 12 T cell receptor beta chains below come from one sample, sequenced in a study of cytomegalovirus exposure and HLA in healthy donors. PCR employed 60 Vbeta and 13 Jbeta primers. Here immunoSEQ multiplex PCR was the method, and the copy in TCRdb shows in-frame clones only, minus some. The sample contains about 200,000 clones, roughly 76% of which appear only once. Material: PBMCs. These receptors were taken from a woman aged 25 to 39 in good health and CMV-seropositive.

This chain links TRBV5-1 with TRBJ1-2; TRBD1 matches 8 bases. The length of the CDR3 is 14 residues. V shed 4 bases, J shed 6 bases, and the junction held 8 bases outside the gene matches. Germline V gives CDR1 SGHRS, CDR2 YFSETQ. DNA of the CDR3: TGCGCCAGCAGCGTCCTACAGGGGGGGGATGGCTACACCTTC. Its protein product is CASSVLQGGDGYTF.

The gene calls are TRBV19 and TRBJ1-1; D may be TRBD1 (5 bases). CDR1 and CDR2 (germline): LNHDA, SQIVND (reference sequence). The CDR3 spans 15 residues. With 3 bases removed from V and 4 bases from J, the gap between germline ends came to 15 bases. CDR3 nucleotides: TGTGCCAGTAGTATTAACCCGGGGGTACTCACTGAAGCTTTCTTT. It codes for CASSINPGVLTEAFF.

This chain joins TRBV7-9 and TRBJ1-1; possible D gene TRBD1, 6 bases. The CDR3 runs to 16 residues. CDR1 and CDR2 (germline): SEHNR, FQNEAQ (reference sequence). V lost 3 bases and J lost 0, with 14 bases in between. The CDR3, as DNA: TGTGCCAGCAGCTTGGGGGGGCTTGGGGTGAACACTGAAGCTTTCTTT. It translates to CASSLGGLGVNTEAFF.

V gene TRBV5-1 combines with J gene TRBJ2-3, with 9 bases that match TRBD1. Germline loops: CDR1 SGHRS, CDR2 YFSETQ. J gave up 4 bases and V 4 bases, and 7 bases lay outside the gene matches. CDR3 length: 15 amino acids. CDR3 protein: CASSLSGTGSDTQYF. CDR3 sequence (DNA): TGCGCCAGCAGCCTCTCCGGGACAGGGTCAGATACGCAGTATTTT.

J is TRBJ1-5 and V is TRBV28; TRBD1 matches 8 bases. The trim removed 5 bases at V and 1 base at J, leaving 7 bases unmatched. CDR3 length: 16 amino acids. Germline values: CDR1 MDHEN, CDR2 SYDVKM. CDR3 nucleotides: TGTGCCAGCAGTCCGCAGGGGGCTGGGAGCAATCAGCCCCAGCATTTT. It codes for CASSPQGAGSNQPQHF.

The chain couples TRBV7-9 to TRBJ2-2, with no clear D. Germline V gene data show CDR1 as SEHNR and CDR2 as FQNEAQ (reference sequence). This CDR3 contains 15 residues. V was cut by 3 bases and J by 0 bases, with 8 bases left in between. In DNA form, the CDR3 reads TGTGCCAGCAGCTTGGGCCAGACGAACACCGGGGAGCTGTTTTTT. Translation: CASSLGQTNTGELFF.

The chain carries TRBV7-2 and TRBJ1-2, with 7 bases lining up with TRBD1. CDR1 SGHTA and CDR2 FQGNSA come from the germline V gene. The CDR3 contains 15 residues. V was pared by 1 base and J by 4 bases, with 6 bases of the junction left unmatched. Here the CDR3 DNA reads TGTGCCAGCAGCTTAGAACCGGGACAGCTCTATGGCTACACCTTC. This sequence encodes CASSLEPGQLYGYTF.

The chain joins TRBV28 to TRBJ2-7; 7 bases are shared with TRBD1. The ends lost 5 bases at V and 2 bases at J; junction bases unmatched: 3. Germline lookup yields CDR1 MDHEN and CDR2 SYDVKM. There are 13 residues in the CDR3. In DNA form, the CDR3 reads TGTGCCAGCAGTAGGCAGGGGGCCTACGAGCAGTACTTC. This gives the protein CASSRQGAYEQYF. Complete variable domain (other parts from reference TRBV28 and TRBJ2-7): DVKVTQSSRYLVKRTGEKVFLECVQDMDHENMFWYRQDPGLGLRLIYFSYDVKMKEKGDIPEGYSVSREKKERFSLILESASTNQTSMYLCASSRQGAYEQYFGPGTRLTVT.

V and J are TRBV9 and TRBJ2-5; 10 bases align to TRBD2. The germline gives CDR1 SGDLS, CDR2 YYNGEE. This CDR3 has 18 residues. V dropped 0 bases and J dropped 0; count of bases not matched to a gene: 8. For the CDR3, the DNA is TGTGCCAGCAGCGTAGCGGTAGCGGGGGGACTCAACCAAGAGACCCAGTACTTC. This codes for CASSVAVAGGLNQETQYF. Filled out from reference TRBV9 and TRBJ2-5, the complete variable domain reads DSGVTQTPKHLITATGQRVTLRCSPRSGDLSVYWYQQSLDQGLQFLIQYYNGEERAKGNILERFSAQQFPDLHSELNLSSLELGDSALYFCASSVAVAGGLNQETQYFGPGTRLLVL.

The chain combines TRBV18 with TRBJ2-7; 9 bases fit TRBD2. Trimming cost V 3 bases and J 7 bases; bases outside gene matches: 10. Germline CDR1 KGHSH, CDR2 LQKENI. The CDR3 is 15 amino acids. The CDR3 sequence: CASSPRGLAGQEQYF. The CDR3 nucleotides read TGTGCCAGCTCACCCCGGGGGCTAGCGGGACAAGAGCAGTACTTC.

CDR3 amino acids: CASGSTVTYSNQPQHF. The CDR3 coding sequence is TGTGCCAGCGGGTCGACAGTCACTTATAGCAATCAGCCCCAGCATTTT. The genes are TRBV28 and TRBJ1-5; D is possibly TRBD1 (5 bases). The CDR3 totals 16 residues. Germline V gene lookup returns CDR1 MDHEN and CDR2 SYDVKM. Trimming stripped 8 bases from V and 0 bases from J, with 17 bases between.

The chain recombines TRBV7-9 with TRBJ2-5; TRBD1 matches at 7 bases. V lost 5 bases, J lost 2 bases, and 5 bases stayed unmatched. In germline, CDR1 is SEHNR, CDR2 FQNEAQ (reference sequence). The CDR3 covers 14 residues. CDR3 protein: CASSTMTGQETQYF. The CDR3 region has the DNA TGTGCCAGCAGCACCATGACAGGGCAAGAGACCCAGTACTTC.